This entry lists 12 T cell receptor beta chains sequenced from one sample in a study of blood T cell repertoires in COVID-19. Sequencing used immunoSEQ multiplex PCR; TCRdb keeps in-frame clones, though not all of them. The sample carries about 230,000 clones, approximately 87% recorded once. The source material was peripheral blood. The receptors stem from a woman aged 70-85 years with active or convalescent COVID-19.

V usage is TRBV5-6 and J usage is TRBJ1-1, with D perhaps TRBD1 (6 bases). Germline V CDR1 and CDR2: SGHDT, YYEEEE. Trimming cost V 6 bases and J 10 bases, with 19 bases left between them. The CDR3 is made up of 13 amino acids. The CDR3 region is CASTPRRGARAFF. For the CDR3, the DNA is TGTGCCAGCACCCCCCGCCGGGGGGCTAGAGCTTTCTTT.

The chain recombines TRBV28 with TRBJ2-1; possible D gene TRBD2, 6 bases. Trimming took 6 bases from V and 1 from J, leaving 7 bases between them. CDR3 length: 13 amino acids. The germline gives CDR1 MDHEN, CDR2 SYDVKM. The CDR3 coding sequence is TGTGCCAGCAGGGGGGGATCCTACAATGAGCAGTTCTTC. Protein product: CASRGGSYNEQFF.

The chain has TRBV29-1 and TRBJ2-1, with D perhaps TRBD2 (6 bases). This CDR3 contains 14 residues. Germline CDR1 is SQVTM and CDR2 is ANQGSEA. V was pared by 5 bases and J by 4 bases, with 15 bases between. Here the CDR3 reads CSVHGTLTYNEQFF. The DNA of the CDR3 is TGCAGCGTTCACGGGACTCTTACTTACAATGAGCAGTTCTTC.

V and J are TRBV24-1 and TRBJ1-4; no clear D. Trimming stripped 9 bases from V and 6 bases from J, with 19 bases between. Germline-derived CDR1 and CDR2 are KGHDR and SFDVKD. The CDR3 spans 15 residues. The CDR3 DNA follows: TGTGCCACCCTAGTGTCCGGGGAGTCGGATGAAAAACTGTTTTTT. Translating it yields CATLVSGESDEKLFF.

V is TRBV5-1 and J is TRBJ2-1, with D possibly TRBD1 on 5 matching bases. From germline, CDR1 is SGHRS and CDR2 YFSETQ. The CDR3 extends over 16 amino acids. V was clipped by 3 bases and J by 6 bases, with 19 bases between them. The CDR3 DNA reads TGCGCCAGCAGCTCCCCAGGGCGGCGTCCCTCCAATGAGCAGTTCTTC. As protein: CASSSPGRRPSNEQFF.

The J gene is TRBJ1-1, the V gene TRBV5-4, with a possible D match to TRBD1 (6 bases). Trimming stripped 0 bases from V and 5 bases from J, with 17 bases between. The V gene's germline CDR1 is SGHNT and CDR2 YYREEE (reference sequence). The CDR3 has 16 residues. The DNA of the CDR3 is TGTGCCAGCAGCTTGGGCCGCAGGGGCGGGGGGACTGAAGCTTTCTTT. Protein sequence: CASSLGRRGGGTEAFF.

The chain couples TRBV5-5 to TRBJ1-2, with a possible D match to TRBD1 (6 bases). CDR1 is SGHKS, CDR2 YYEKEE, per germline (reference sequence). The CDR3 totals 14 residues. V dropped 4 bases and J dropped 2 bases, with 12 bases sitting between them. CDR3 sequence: CASSGGGGNYGYTF. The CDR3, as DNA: TGTGCCAGCAGCGGGGGCGGTGGGAACTATGGCTACACCTTC.

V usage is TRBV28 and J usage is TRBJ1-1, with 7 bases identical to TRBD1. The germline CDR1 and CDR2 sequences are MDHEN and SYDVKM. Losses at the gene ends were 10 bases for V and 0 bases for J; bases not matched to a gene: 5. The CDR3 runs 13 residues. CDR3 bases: TGTGCCAAGGGGACAGCCATGAACACTGAAGCTTTCTTT. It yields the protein CAKGTAMNTEAFF.

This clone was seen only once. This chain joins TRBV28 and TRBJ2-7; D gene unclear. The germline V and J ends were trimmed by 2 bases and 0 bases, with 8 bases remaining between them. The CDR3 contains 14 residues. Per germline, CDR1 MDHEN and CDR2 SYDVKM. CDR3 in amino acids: CASSLPRSSYEQYF. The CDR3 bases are TGTGCCAGCAGTTTACCACGTAGCTCCTACGAGCAGTACTTC.

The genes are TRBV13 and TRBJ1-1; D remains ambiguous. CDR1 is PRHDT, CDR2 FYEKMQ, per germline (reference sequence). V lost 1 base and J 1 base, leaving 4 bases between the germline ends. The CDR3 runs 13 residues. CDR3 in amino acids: CASSLDTNTEAFF. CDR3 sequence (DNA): TGTGCCAGCAGCTTAGACACGAACACTGAAGCTTTCTTT.

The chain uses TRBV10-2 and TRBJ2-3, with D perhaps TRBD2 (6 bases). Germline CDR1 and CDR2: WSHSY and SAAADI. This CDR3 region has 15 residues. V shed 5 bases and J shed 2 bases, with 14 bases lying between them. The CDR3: CASSSGAGLTDTQYF. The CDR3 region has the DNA TGCGCCAGCAGTTCCGGCGCGGGGCTCACAGATACGCAGTATTTT.

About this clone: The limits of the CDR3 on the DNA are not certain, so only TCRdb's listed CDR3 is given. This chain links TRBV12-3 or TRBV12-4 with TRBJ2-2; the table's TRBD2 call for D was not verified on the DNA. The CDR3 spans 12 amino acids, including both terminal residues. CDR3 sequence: CASSFGAGELFF.